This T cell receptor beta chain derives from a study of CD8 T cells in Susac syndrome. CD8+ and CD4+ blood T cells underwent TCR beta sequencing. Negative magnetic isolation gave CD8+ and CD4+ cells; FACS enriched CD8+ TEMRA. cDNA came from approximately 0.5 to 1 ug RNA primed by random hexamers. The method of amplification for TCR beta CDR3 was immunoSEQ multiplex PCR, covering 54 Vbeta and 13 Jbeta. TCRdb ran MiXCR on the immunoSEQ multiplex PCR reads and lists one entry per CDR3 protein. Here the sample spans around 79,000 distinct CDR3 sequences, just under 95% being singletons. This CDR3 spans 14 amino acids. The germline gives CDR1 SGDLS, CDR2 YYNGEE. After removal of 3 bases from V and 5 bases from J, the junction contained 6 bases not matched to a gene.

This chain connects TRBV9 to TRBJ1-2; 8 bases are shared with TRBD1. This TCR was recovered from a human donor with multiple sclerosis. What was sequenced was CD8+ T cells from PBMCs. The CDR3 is CASSGRDRTYGYTF. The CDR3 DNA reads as TGTGCCAGCAGCGGCCGGGACAGGACGTATGGCTACACCTTC.